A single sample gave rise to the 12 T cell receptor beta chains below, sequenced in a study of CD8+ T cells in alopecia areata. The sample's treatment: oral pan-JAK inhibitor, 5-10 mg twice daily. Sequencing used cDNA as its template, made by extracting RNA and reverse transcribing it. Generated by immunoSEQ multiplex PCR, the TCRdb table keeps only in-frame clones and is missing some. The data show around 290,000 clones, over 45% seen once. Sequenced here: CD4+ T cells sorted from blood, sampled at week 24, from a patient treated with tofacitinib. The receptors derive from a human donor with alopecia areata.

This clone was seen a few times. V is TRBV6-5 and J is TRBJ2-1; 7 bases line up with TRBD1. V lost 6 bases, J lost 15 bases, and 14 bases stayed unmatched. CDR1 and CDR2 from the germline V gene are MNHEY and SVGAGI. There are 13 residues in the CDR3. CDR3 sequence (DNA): TGTGCCAGCAGCCGGGACAGAGCCAAGCAGCGGTTCTTC. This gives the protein CASSRDRAKQRFF.

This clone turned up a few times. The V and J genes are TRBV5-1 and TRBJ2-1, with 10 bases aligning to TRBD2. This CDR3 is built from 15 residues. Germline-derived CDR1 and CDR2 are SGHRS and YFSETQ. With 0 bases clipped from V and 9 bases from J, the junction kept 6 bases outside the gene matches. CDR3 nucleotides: TGCGCCAGCAGCTTGGCCCAGCGGGGGGGCGGTGAGCAGTTCTTC. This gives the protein CASSLAQRGGGEQFF.

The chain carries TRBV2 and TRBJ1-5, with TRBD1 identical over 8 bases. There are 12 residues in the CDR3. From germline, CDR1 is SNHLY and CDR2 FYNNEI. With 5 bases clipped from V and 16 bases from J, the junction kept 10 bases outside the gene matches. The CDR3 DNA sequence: TGTGCCAGCAGTATTACAGGGGGAGATTTTCATTTT. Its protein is CASSITGGDFHF.

As DNA, the CDR3 is TGTGCCAGCAGCTTGGGTCAGGCTTATAACTATGGCTACACCTTC. It translates to CASSLGQAYNYGYTF. The rearrangement uses TRBV5-6 and TRBJ1-2; unclear D gene. Germline values: CDR1 SGHDT, CDR2 YYEEEE. This CDR3 spans 15 amino acids. Between the trimmed V and J ends, which lost 0 bases and 1 base, there was a span of 10 bases.

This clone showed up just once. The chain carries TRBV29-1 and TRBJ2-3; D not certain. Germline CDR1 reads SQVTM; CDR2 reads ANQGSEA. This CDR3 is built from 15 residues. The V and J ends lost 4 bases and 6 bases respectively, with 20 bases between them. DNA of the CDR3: TGCAGCGTTGGCGTTCGCGGAGTCGGGTCCGATACGCAGTATTTT. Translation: CSVGVRGVGSDTQYF.

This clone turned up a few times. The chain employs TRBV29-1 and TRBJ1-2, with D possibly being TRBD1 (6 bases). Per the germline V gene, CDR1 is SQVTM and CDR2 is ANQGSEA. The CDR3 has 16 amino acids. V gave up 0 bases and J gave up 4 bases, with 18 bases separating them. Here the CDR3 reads CSVEDQIQGAGYGYTF. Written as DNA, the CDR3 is TGCAGCGTTGAAGATCAAATACAGGGAGCGGGCTATGGCTACACCTTC.

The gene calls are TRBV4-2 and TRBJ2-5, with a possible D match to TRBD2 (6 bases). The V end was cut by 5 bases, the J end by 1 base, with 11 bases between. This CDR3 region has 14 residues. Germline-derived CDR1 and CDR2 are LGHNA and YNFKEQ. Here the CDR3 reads CASSVGGLQETQYF. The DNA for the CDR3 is TGTGCCAGCAGCGTCGGGGGACTCCAAGAGACCCAGTACTTC.

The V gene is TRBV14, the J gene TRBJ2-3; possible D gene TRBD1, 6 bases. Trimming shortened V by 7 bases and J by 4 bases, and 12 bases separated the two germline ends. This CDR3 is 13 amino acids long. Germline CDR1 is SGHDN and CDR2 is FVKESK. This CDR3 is CASNRPGADTQYF. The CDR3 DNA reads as TGTGCCAGCAACCGTCCAGGGGCAGATACGCAGTATTTT.

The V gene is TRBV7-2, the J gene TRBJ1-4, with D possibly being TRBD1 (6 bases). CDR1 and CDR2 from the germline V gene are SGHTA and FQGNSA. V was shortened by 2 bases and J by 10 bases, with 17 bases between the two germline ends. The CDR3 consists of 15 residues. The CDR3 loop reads CASSLSWSRGGKLFF. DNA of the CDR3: TGTGCCAGCAGCTTAAGTTGGTCCAGGGGCGGAAAACTGTTTTTT.

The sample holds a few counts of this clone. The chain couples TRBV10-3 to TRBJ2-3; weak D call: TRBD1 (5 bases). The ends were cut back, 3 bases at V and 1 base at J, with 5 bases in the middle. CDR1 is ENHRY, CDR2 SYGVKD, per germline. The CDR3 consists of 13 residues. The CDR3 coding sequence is TGTGCCATCAGTGAACAGGGCACAGATACGCAGTATTTT. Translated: CAISEQGTDTQYF.

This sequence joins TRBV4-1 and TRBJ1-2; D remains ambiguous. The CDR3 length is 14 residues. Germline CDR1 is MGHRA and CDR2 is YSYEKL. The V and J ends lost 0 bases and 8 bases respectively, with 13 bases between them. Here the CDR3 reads CASSQDFEGRGYTF. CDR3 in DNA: TGCGCCAGCAGCCAAGATTTTGAGGGCCGGGGCTACACCTTC.

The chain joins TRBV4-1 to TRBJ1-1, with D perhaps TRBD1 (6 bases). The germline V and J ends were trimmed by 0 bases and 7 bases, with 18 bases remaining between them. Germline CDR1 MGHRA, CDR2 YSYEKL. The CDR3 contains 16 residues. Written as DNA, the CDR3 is TGCGCCAGCAGCCAAGAAAGACAGGTGGGGGTCGGTGAAGCTTTCTTT. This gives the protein CASSQERQVGVGEAFF.